This T cell receptor (beta chain) is from a study of T cell responses to AZD1222 COVID-19 vaccine. The study, taken as a whole, reports: A reported finding is that nearly half of spike-specific TCRs target unmutated variant regions.

This CDR3 is 13 amino acids long. Germline V gene data show CDR1 as PRHDT and CDR2 as FYEKMQ (reference sequence). The V gene end was trimmed by 7 bases and the J gene end by 4 bases; junction bases not matched to a gene: 3. As for this clone: What it binds is not known.

This table comes from immunoSEQ multiplex PCR, and its TCRdb copy is limited to in-frame clones, with some not included. The table shows some 97,000 clones, with about 88% occurring only once. The rearrangement links TRBV13 to TRBJ2-3; 9 bases line up with TRBD2. This TCR came from an adult in good health. Sequenced here: peripheral blood, sampled on day 0 of AZD1222 vaccination. CDR3 coding DNA: TGTGCCAGCAAAGCGGGGGGCCCAGATACGCAGTATTTT. Amino acids: CASKAGGPDTQYF.